This T cell receptor (beta chain) was obtained from a study of response to subunit inactivated influenza vaccine listed by TCRdb under 2018. About the study as a whole: To follow how T cells responded to a trivalent subunit inactivated influenza vaccine, the researchers relied on deep quantitative profiling of the T cell receptor repertoire.

Receptor amplification or capture employed RT-PCR. TCRdb records Illumina HiSeq 2500 as the sequencer. TCRdb passed the public sequencing reads through fastp at Q25 and MiXCR, retaining productive beta sequences. Merged by CDR3 protein, the rows form single entries marked with the most common genes and DNA. The sample includes 200,000 to 300,000 distinct CDR3 sequences, with approximately 12% observed a single time. Roughly 7.7% of the sample is taken by the ten largest. What the research found in general, with its limitations: It was suggested by the authors that each seasonal influenza vaccination may recruit only a limited number of new T cells.

This clonotype appeared a few times. Its antigen target is currently unknown. No qualities accompany the bases; no much larger clone lies one base away. CDR1 and CDR2 were assigned from the germline V gene as MNHNS and SASEGT. The junction carries 16 bases between V and J, which are trimmed by 6 bases and 2 bases respectively. The CDR3 runs 15 residues from the cysteine to the phenylalanine. The CDR3 DNA has 45 bases and is translated from base 1. This receptor was obtained from a man in his forties or fifties who received an inactivated influenza vaccine. Donor details come from another sample of the same person, matched by shared clones. Sequenced here: non-naive T cells sorted from PBMCs, sampled roughly 15 days before vaccination. This sample's cell subset or site label indicates: memory T cell fraction. Here the chain combines TRBV6-1 and TRBJ2-5; the D gene remains uncertain. Here the CDR3 is given as CASSQPHAKQETQYF. The DNA sequence is given as TGTGCCAGCAGCCAACCACACGCTAAGCAAGAGACCCAGTACTTC.